This TCR beta chain was found in a study of technical replicates of blood from a few donors. Sequenced by immunoSEQ multiplex PCR; TCRdb stores in-frame clones only, minus some. The sample has roughly 70,000 clones, 90% to 95% seen once. CDR1 and CDR2 (germline): SGHTA, FQGTGA. This CDR3 contains 13 residues. Deletions cut 1 base from V and 7 bases from J, with 11 bases between. This receptor was identified in a human donor in good health. The sample was T cells isolated from PBMCs. V is TRBV7-3 and J is TRBJ2-7, with D perhaps TRBD1 (6 bases). CDR3 in amino acids: CASSLNGQREQYF. The CDR3 DNA is TGTGCCAGCAGCTTAAACGGACAGCGGGAGCAGTACTTC. Based on the CDR3 plus reference TRBV7-3 and TRBJ2-7, the full variable domain is GAGVSQTPSNKVTEKGKYVELRCDPISGHTALYWYRQSLGQGPEFLIYFQGTGAADDSGLPNDRFFAVRPEGSVSTLKIQRTERGDSAVYLCASSLNGQREQYFGPGTRLTVT.